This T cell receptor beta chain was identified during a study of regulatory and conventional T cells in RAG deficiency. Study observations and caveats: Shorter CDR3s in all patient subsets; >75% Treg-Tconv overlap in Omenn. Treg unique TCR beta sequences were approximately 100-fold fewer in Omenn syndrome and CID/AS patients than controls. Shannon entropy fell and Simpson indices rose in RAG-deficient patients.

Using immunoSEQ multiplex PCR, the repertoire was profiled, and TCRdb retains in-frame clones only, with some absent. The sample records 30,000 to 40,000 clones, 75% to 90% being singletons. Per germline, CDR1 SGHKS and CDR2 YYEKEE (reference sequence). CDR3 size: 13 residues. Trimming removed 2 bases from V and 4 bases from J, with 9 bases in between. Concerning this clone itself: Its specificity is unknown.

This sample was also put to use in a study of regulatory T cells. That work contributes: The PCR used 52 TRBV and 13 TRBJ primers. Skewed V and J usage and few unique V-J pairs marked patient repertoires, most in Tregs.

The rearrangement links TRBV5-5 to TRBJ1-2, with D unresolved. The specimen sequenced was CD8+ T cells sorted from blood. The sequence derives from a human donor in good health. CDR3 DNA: TGTGCCAGCAGCTTCGGGAGTGGCTATGGCTACACCTTC. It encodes CASSFGSGYGYTF.